This T cell receptor beta chain was sequenced for a study of blood T cell repertoires in COVID-19. On the study more broadly: There were acute and convalescent COVID-19 samples, and they came from the United States, Italy and Spain. T cells, B-cell-depleted T cells, or PBMCs supplied cDNA or gDNA.

Germline assignment: CDR1 SGHDT and CDR2 YYEEEE. Trimming stripped 0 bases from V and 7 bases from J, with 11 bases between. CDR3 length equals 15 residues. All recovered Cohort 3 donors got two negative PCRs, got clearance, or saw symptom resolution. Authors' data handling: Reference gene primer amplification gave estimated nucleated cell counts. Method: immunoSEQ multiplex PCR; TCRdb's copy keeps in-frame clones and lacks some. D and trimming were read from the DNA, whereas the V and J calls and clone size are those reported in that table. The data show 200,000 to 250,000 clones, roughly 83% seen once.

The chain has TRBV5-6 and TRBJ1-6; the D is unclear. This TCR was recovered from a woman in her forties or fifties who had recovered from COVID-19. Sequenced material: PBMCs or T cells enriched from blood (not recorded which). CDR3 sequence reads: CASSLGQAINSPLHF. CDR3 bases: TGTGCCAGCAGCTTGGGACAAGCAATAAATTCACCCCTCCACTTT.